What follows are 23 T cell receptor beta chains derived from one specimen sequenced in a study of shared T cell receptors in the human thymus. Some clones are missing from TCRdb's copy, which holds only in-frame ones; the method was immunoSEQ multiplex PCR. The sample has hundreds of thousands of clones; around 87% are singletons. This sample was also put to use in a study of human thymus T cells.

Source material: thymocytes. The source is a boy younger than two with a congenital heart defect.

The chain carries TRBV5-1 and TRBJ2-7; no clear D gene. Trimming cost V 4 bases and J 5 bases, with 10 bases left between them. The CDR3 spans 12 residues. Germline CDR1 reads SGHRS; CDR2 reads YFSETQ. The CDR3 nucleotides are TGCGCCAGCAGCCTGACACTGGACGAGCAGTACTTC. Translating gives CASSLTLDEQYF.

This clone was found a few times. V gene TRBV19 combines with J gene TRBJ2-7, with D unclear. Germline V gene sequence: CDR1 LNHDA, CDR2 SQIVND (reference sequence). The V end was cut by 4 bases, the J end by 6 bases, with 10 bases between. CDR3 size: 12 residues. CDR3 loop: CASSTPRGEQYF. CDR3 DNA: TGTGCCAGTAGTACCCCCAGAGGCGAGCAGTACTTC.

V usage is TRBV6-4 and J usage is TRBJ2-3; possibly TRBD1 for D (6 bases). Germline CDR1 is MRHNA and CDR2 is SNTAGT. CDR3 length: 15 residues. V gave up 0 bases and J gave up 6 bases, with 13 bases separating them. The CDR3 here is CASSDSRGHTDTQYF. The CDR3 DNA reads as TGTGCCAGCAGTGACTCCAGGGGACACACCGATACGCAGTATTTT.

A single count supports this clone. The rearrangement uses TRBV5-1 and TRBJ2-7, with 7 nucleotides matching TRBD1. V trimming: 0 bases; J trimming: 2 bases; junction bases outside the gene matches: 11. The CDR3 extends over 17 amino acids. Germline V gene sequence: CDR1 SGHRS, CDR2 YFSETQ. The CDR3 nucleotides are TGCGCCAGCAGCTTGGCCCCCTCCCACAGGGGTGCCTACGAGCAGTACTTC. The encoded protein is CASSLAPSHRGAYEQYF.

V gene TRBV15 combines with J gene TRBJ1-4; possibly TRBD1 for D (5 bases). V dropped 5 bases and J dropped 6 bases, with 16 bases sitting between them. CDR3 length equals 15 residues. Germline loops: CDR1 LNHNV, CDR2 YYDKDF (reference sequence). The CDR3 sequence is CATSPGFIWDEKLFF. The DNA for the CDR3 is TGTGCCACCAGCCCAGGGTTCATTTGGGATGAAAAACTGTTTTTT.

The CDR3 here is CASSSQASGGSYEQYF. CDR3 bases: TGTGCCAGCAGTTCCCAAGCTAGCGGGGGATCCTACGAGCAGTACTTC. V is TRBV27 and J is TRBJ2-7, with 10 bases matching TRBD2. CDR1 and CDR2 from the germline V gene are MNHEY and SMNVEV (reference sequence). V lost 4 bases and J lost 1; bases outside the gene matches: 7. This CDR3 is built from 16 residues.

A few counts support this clone. This chain connects TRBV12-2 to TRBJ1-1; no check of the table's D call, TRBD1, against the DNA was made. TRBV12-2 is marked as a pseudogene. The CDR3 consists of 14 residues. In DNA, the CDR3 is TGTGCAAGTCGCACCCTAAGCAGGGGTCCTGAAGCTTTCTTT. Residues: CASRTLSRGPEAFF.

V usage is TRBV27 and J usage is TRBJ2-7; 8 nucleotides match TRBD1. Germline-derived CDR1 and CDR2 are MNHEY and SMNVEV (reference sequence). V gave up 6 bases and J gave up 5 bases; unmatched junction bases: 6. This CDR3 comprises 13 residues. CDR3 DNA sequence: TGTGCCAGCAGGACATCACAGGGGGACGAGCAGTACTTC. The encoded protein is CASRTSQGDEQYF.

The chain carries TRBV6-5 and TRBJ1-2; D perhaps matches TRBD1 (5 bases). Between the trimmed V and J ends, which lost 7 bases and 2 bases, there was a span of 17 bases. This CDR3 is built from 15 residues. Looked up from germline, CDR1 is MNHEY and CDR2 is SVGAGI. Written as DNA, the CDR3 is TGTGCCAGCACCCTTACTCCTGGGGCAAACTATGGCTACACCTTC. Residues: CASTLTPGANYGYTF.

Only one count was recorded for this clone. V and J are TRBV28 and TRBJ1-1, with 9 bases fitting TRBD1. CDR1 and CDR2 (germline): MDHEN, SYDVKM. J was trimmed by 1 base and V by 6 bases; bases with no gene match: 6. This CDR3 is built from 15 residues. The CDR3 spells CASSTTGGANTEAFF. The CDR3, as DNA: TGTGCCAGCAGCACCACAGGGGGCGCGAACACTGAAGCTTTCTTT.

The chain recombines TRBV28 with TRBJ1-2; TRBD1 is a possible D gene (5 bases). Germline CDR1 reads MDHEN; CDR2 reads SYDVKM. There are 15 residues in the CDR3. Trimming shortened V by 5 bases and J by 1 base, and 14 bases separated the two germline ends. CDR3 DNA: TGTGCCAGCAGTAATCGACAGAAACTTAACTATGGCTACACCTTC. Protein sequence: CASSNRQKLNYGYTF.

J is TRBJ2-7 and V is TRBV6-5, with D possibly being TRBD2 (5 bases). V was clipped by 4 bases and J by 0 bases, with 13 bases between them. Looked up from germline, CDR1 is MNHEY and CDR2 is SVGAGI. This CDR3 has 15 amino acids. The CDR3 here is CASSFCGLNSYEQYF. CDR3 sequence (DNA): TGTGCCAGCAGTTTCTGTGGACTTAACTCCTACGAGCAGTACTTC.

The chain has TRBV13 and TRBJ1-1; weak D call: TRBD1 (6 bases). This CDR3 is 16 amino acids long. Germline CDR1 reads PRHDT; CDR2 reads FYEKMQ (reference sequence). V was trimmed by 5 bases and J by 0 bases, leaving 16 bases between them. The CDR3 region is CASSPQGRWMNTEAFF. The CDR3 DNA follows: TGTGCCAGCAGCCCACAGGGTAGGTGGATGAACACTGAAGCTTTCTTT.

In nucleotides, the CDR3 is TGTGCCAGCAGTTTTTTACCCCTAGCGGGAATTTACGAGCAGTACTTC. Protein sequence: CASSFLPLAGIYEQYF. The rearrangement joins TRBV27 to TRBJ2-7; 9 nucleotides agree with TRBD2. CDR1 is MNHEY, CDR2 SMNVEV, per germline (reference sequence). The CDR3 totals 16 residues. The V segment lost 3 bases and the J segment 4 bases; nucleotides outside the gene matches: 10.

V usage is TRBV28 and J usage is TRBJ1-1, with 7 bases aligning to TRBD1. The CDR3 is 17 amino acids. The junction had 16 bases not matched to a gene; V was cut back by 3 bases and J by 6 bases. CDR1 and CDR2 (germline): MDHEN, SYDVKM. The CDR3 spells CASSFGTAFPGPSEAFF. In nucleotides, the CDR3 is TGTGCCAGCAGTTTTGGGACAGCTTTCCCTGGCCCCTCTGAAGCTTTCTTT. The complete variable domain, with remaining parts taken from reference TRBV28 and TRBJ1-1, reads DVKVTQSSRYLVKRTGEKVFLECVQDMDHENMFWYRQDPGLGLRLIYFSYDVKMKEKGDIPEGYSVSREKKERFSLILESASTNQTSMYLCASSFGTAFPGPSEAFFGQGTRLTVV.

The chain is built from TRBV10-3 and TRBJ2-7, with D maybe TRBD1 (5 bases). Per germline, CDR1 ENHRY and CDR2 SYGVKD. Trimming took off 2 bases at V and 2 bases at J, with 10 bases between the two ends. The CDR3 is 14 residues long. CDR3 loop: CAISEPGSTYEQYF. The CDR3 bases are TGTGCCATCAGTGAGCCAGGGTCCACCTACGAGCAGTACTTC.

The V gene is TRBV5-1, the J gene TRBJ2-1, with D tentatively TRBD1 (5 bases). V lost 3 bases and J 3 bases, leaving 10 bases between the germline ends. The CDR3 extends over 14 amino acids. The germline gives CDR1 SGHRS, CDR2 YFSETQ. The CDR3, as DNA: TGCGCCAGCAGCTCTACAGGTTTCTACAATGAGCAGTTCTTC. Translating gives CASSSTGFYNEQFF.

The chain couples TRBV25-1 to TRBJ2-1; the match to TRBD2 covers 15 bases. Per the germline V gene, CDR1 is MGHDK and CDR2 is SYGVNS. The CDR3 runs 18 residues. The V gene end was trimmed by 4 bases and the J gene end by 8 bases; junction bases not matched to a gene: 12. CDR3 sequence: CASSGGLAGGSPFDEQFF. The CDR3 DNA follows: TGTGCCAGCAGTGGTGGACTAGCGGGAGGGTCCCCCTTCGATGAGCAGTTCTTC. The full variable domain, in which reference TRBV25-1 and TRBJ2-1 provide the parts outside the CDR3, is EADIYQTPRYLVIGTGKKITLECSQTMGHDKMYWYQQDPGMELHLIHYSYGVNSTEKGDLSSESTVSRIRTEHFPLTLESARPSHTSQYLCASSGGLAGGSPFDEQFFGPGTRLTVL.

The chain employs TRBV15 and TRBJ2-5; a weak D match, TRBD1 (5 bases). The CDR3 is made up of 17 amino acids. Germline loops: CDR1 LNHNV, CDR2 YYDKDF (reference sequence). The V end was cut by 1 base, the J end by 8 bases, with 23 bases between. The CDR3 sequence is CATSRADIGAPPPTQYF. The CDR3 nucleotides read TGTGCCACCAGCAGAGCAGACATAGGGGCCCCCCCACCTACCCAGTACTTC.

The count of this clone is one. At the DNA level, this CDR3 is encoded by other sequences in the same sample as well. CDR3 sequence: CASSQDGAQRRNNSPLHF. CDR3 coding DNA: TGCGCCAGCAGCCAAGATGGGGCACAGAGACGAAATAATTCACCCCTCCACTTT. The rearrangement uses TRBV4-3 and TRBJ1-6; maybe TRBD1 (5 bases). The CDR3 runs to 18 residues. The V and J ends lost 0 bases and 5 bases respectively, with 17 bases between them. Germline V CDR1 and CDR2: LGHNA, YSLEER.

The genes are TRBV5-1 and TRBJ1-2; no clear D gene. This CDR3 is built from 17 residues. The ends were cut back, 0 bases at V and 0 bases at J, with 15 bases in the middle. Per germline, CDR1 SGHRS and CDR2 YFSETQ. CDR3 nucleotides: TGCGCCAGCAGCTTGGTTCGGGGAACCAGCACTAACTATGGCTACACCTTC. Translating it yields CASSLVRGTSTNYGYTF. Based on the CDR3 plus reference TRBV5-1 and TRBJ1-2, the full variable domain is KAGVTQTPRYLIKTRGQQVTLSCSPISGHRSVSWYQQTPGQGLQFLFEYFSETQRNKGNFPGRFSGRQFSNSRSEMNVSTLELGDSALYLCASSLVRGTSTNYGYTFGSGTRLTVV.

This chain uses TRBV6-1 with TRBJ2-7; D perhaps matches TRBD2 (6 bases). The V end lost 10 bases, the J end lost 6 bases, and 19 bases lay between the germline ends. This CDR3 is 13 amino acids long. CDR1 is MNHNS and CDR2 is SASEGT in the germline V gene. The CDR3 bases are TGTGCCACCCCCGGGAGTTCGGCATCCGAGCAGTACTTC. This translates into CATPGSSASEQYF.

The rearrangement joins TRBV7-9 to TRBJ2-5; 7 nucleotides line up with TRBD2. CDR3 length: 17 amino acids. Germline V gene data show CDR1 as SEHNR and CDR2 as FQNEAQ (reference sequence). Germline trimming cut 0 bases from V and 5 bases from J; bases unmatched to any gene: 12. Written as DNA, the CDR3 is TGTGCCAGCAGCTTAGCGTGCAGCGGGGACCCGGGGGAGACCCAGTACTTC. Amino acids: CASSLACSGDPGETQYF.